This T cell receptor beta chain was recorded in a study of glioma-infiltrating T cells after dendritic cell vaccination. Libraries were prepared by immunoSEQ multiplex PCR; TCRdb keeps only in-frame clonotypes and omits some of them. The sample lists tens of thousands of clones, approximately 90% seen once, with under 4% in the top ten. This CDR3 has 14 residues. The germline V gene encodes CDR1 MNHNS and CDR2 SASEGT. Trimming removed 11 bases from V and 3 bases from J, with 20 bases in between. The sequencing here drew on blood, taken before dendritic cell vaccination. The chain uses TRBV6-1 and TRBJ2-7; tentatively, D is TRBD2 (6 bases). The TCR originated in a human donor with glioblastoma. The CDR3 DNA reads TGTGCCGGTGGAGGGGAACGGGTCTTCTACGAGCAGTACTTC. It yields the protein CAGGGERVFYEQYF.